This T cell receptor beta chain was retrieved from a study of T cells in women clearing cervical HPV infection. Findings and caveats of the study: Timing of associations relative to infection is unclear; T-cell subsets were not isolated.

This CDR3 contains 16 residues. The V end was cut by 0 bases, the J end by 7 bases, with 19 bases between. Germline values: CDR1 DFQATT, CDR2 SNEGSKA (reference sequence). As for this clone: What it binds is unknown. The read finishes 3 residues shy of the CDR3 end, and the germline J gene is used to complete it.

All participants had a single incident cervical HPV16 infection, and prevalent HPV16 infections were excluded. Average input was approximately 1,200 ng genomic DNA for immunoSEQ TCR beta CDR3 amplification. Assay: immunoSEQ multiplex PCR; the TCRdb copy retains only in-frame clones and omits some. This sample contains 31,000 or so clones. The specimen sequenced was blood buffy coat. This chain joins TRBV20-1 and TRBJ2-1, with D possibly being TRBD1 (5 bases). The receptor was derived from a woman between 18 and 70 years old with a cervical HPV16 infection that either progressed to CIN3+ or cleared (not recorded which). The CDR3 bases that were read are TGCAGTGCTAGAGATGTTTCAAGGGGCTCTGGTAATGAG. It yields the protein CSARDVSRGSGNE. The full CDR3 sequence reads CSARDVSRGSGNEQFF.